Sequencing of this T cell receptor beta chain was carried out in a study of shared T cell receptors in the human thymus. Here immunoSEQ multiplex PCR was the method, and the copy in TCRdb shows in-frame clones only, minus some. This sample yields almost 550,000 clones, of which around 82% are seen a single time; 0.013% belongs to the top ten. This clone came up once. From germline, CDR1 is MGHRA and CDR2 YSYEKL. J lost 5 bases, V lost 0 bases, and 17 bases had no gene match. The CDR3 loop spans 19 amino acids. These sequences were also reported in another study, on human thymus T cells.

The source is a boy under two years old with a congenital heart defect. Sequenced input: thymocytes. V gene TRBV4-1 combines with J gene TRBJ2-7, with 9 positions matching TRBD2. CDR3 sequence reads: CASSQDSGRGAGGRNEQYF. DNA of the CDR3: TGCGCCAGCAGCCAAGACTCTGGCCGGGGGGCGGGAGGGAGAAACGAGCAGTACTTC.